Presented here are 25 T cell receptor beta chains from one specimen sequenced in a study of OX40 agonist ivuxolimab in advanced cancers. Some clones are missing from TCRdb's copy, which holds only in-frame ones; the method was immunoSEQ multiplex PCR. The repertoire holds tens of thousands of clones, with 89% as singletons. The material was CD4+ or CD8+ T cells sorted from blood, obtained in a trial of the OX40 agonist ivuxolimab. These receptors were obtained from an adult with an advanced solid tumor such as melanoma, head and neck, liver or kidney cancer.

V gene TRBV15 combines with J gene TRBJ2-1; D is undetermined. This CDR3 region has 13 residues. V was trimmed by 5 bases and J by 2 bases, leaving 7 bases between them. Germline CDR1 and CDR2: LNHNV and YYDKDF (reference sequence). This chain's CDR3 is CATSGLTYNEQFF. The CDR3 DNA reads TGTGCCACCAGCGGATTAACCTACAATGAGCAGTTCTTC.

The rearrangement uses TRBV5-4 and TRBJ2-1, with TRBD1 matching 8 bases. The V gene's germline CDR1 is SGHNT and CDR2 YYREEE (reference sequence). Trimming cost V 4 bases and J 0 bases; bases outside gene matches: 3. This CDR3 is built from 15 residues. CDR3 nucleotide sequence: TGTGCCAGCAGCCCACAGGGGGGCTCCTACAATGAGCAGTTCTTC. This sequence encodes CASSPQGGSYNEQFF.

V usage is TRBV29-1 and J usage is TRBJ1-2, with D unresolved. Trimming took off 4 bases at V and 8 bases at J, with 11 bases between the two ends. The CDR3 length is 11 residues. The germline V gene has CDR1 SQVTM and CDR2 ANQGSEA. The CDR3 DNA reads as TGCAGCGTTGGAGGAGGTTCCGGCTACACCTTC. This codes for CSVGGGSGYTF.

J is TRBJ2-1 and V is TRBV19; 8 bases are shared with TRBD2. J was trimmed by 2 bases and V by 6 bases; bases with no gene match: 12. The CDR3 consists of 17 residues. CDR1 and CDR2 (germline): LNHDA, SQIVND (reference sequence). In DNA form, the CDR3 reads TGTGCCAGTAGGCGGAATTTTGCGGGGGGTACCTACAATGAGCAGTTCTTC. This sequence encodes CASRRNFAGGTYNEQFF. Based on the CDR3 plus reference TRBV19 and TRBJ2-1, the full variable domain is DGGITQSPKYLFRKEGQNVTLSCEQNLNHDAMYWYRQDPGQGLRLIYYSQIVNDFQKGDIAEGYSVSREKKESFPLTVTSAQKNPTAFYLCASRRNFAGGTYNEQFFGPGTRLTVL.

The chain couples TRBV18 to TRBJ1-1; no reliable D call. Trimming removed 4 bases at V and 1 base at J, with 10 bases between. The CDR3 length is 14 residues. Germline values: CDR1 KGHSH, CDR2 LQKENI. The CDR3 reads CASSRSLGNTEAFF. DNA for the CDR3: TGTGCCAGCTCACGATCTTTGGGGAACACTGAAGCTTTCTTT.

This chain uses TRBV18 with TRBJ2-3; TRBD2 matches at 8 bases. Germline values: CDR1 KGHSH, CDR2 LQKENI. V trimming: 3 bases; J trimming: 8 bases; junction bases outside the gene matches: 7. This CDR3 has 14 amino acids. CDR3 bases: TGTGCCAGCTCACCGACTAGCGCTCAGGGTACGCAGTATTTT. Residues: CASSPTSAQGTQYF.

The chain recombines TRBV5-6 with TRBJ1-1, with 7 bases matching TRBD1. The CDR3 extends over 14 amino acids. CDR1 SGHDT and CDR2 YYEEEE come from the germline V gene. V was pared by 2 bases and J by 8 bases, with 9 bases of the junction left unmatched. CDR3 region: CASSFAPGTAEAFF. Written as DNA, the CDR3 is TGTGCCAGCAGCTTCGCCCCCGGGACAGCAGAAGCTTTCTTT.

The chain joins TRBV5-1 to TRBJ2-6; D uncertain. This CDR3 comprises 14 residues. CDR1 SGHRS and CDR2 YFSETQ come from the germline V gene. V dropped 2 bases and J dropped 3 bases, with 6 bases sitting between them. This chain's CDR3 is CASSLSYGANVLTF. CDR3 in DNA: TGCGCCAGCAGCTTATCCTATGGGGCCAACGTCCTGACTTTC.

The chain uses TRBV25-1 and TRBJ1-6, with D uncertain. CDR1 and CDR2 (germline): MGHDK, SYGVNS. The CDR3 length is 12 residues. V lost 6 bases and J lost 6, with 6 bases in between. Written as DNA, the CDR3 is TGTGCCAGCAGGTGGTCTAATTCACCCCTCCACTTT. Translating it yields CASRWSNSPLHF.

The chain recombines TRBV15 with TRBJ2-2, with 7 bases that match TRBD2. Germline V CDR1 and CDR2: LNHNV, YYDKDF (reference sequence). The CDR3 is 15 amino acids. V shed 1 base and J 4 bases; nucleotides not matched to a gene: 3. CDR3 DNA: TGTGCCACCAGCAGAGGGGCTAGCGGCACCGGGGAGCTGTTTTTT. Translated: CATSRGASGTGELFF.

J is TRBJ2-1 and V is TRBV7-2; 11 nucleotides line up with TRBD2. Losses at the gene ends were 2 bases for V and 0 bases for J; bases not matched to a gene: 6. The germline gives CDR1 SGHTA, CDR2 FQGNSA. The CDR3 sequence is 18 residues long. In nucleotides, the CDR3 is TGTGCCAGCAGCTTACGGACTAGCGGGCAGAGCTCCTACAATGAGCAGTTCTTC. It specifies CASSLRTSGQSSYNEQFF.

The genes are TRBV28 and TRBJ2-7, with TRBD1 matching 7 bases. The V gene end was trimmed by 1 base and the J gene end by 4 bases; junction bases not matched to a gene: 1. From germline, CDR1 is MDHEN and CDR2 SYDVKM. The CDR3 sequence is 13 residues long. The CDR3 reads CASSLYRGYEQYF. In DNA, the CDR3 is TGTGCCAGCAGTTTATACAGGGGTTACGAGCAGTACTTC.

The genes are TRBV14 and TRBJ2-1; TRBD2 agrees at 14 bases. The ends lost 3 bases at V and 7 bases at J; junction bases unmatched: 11. Germline-derived CDR1 and CDR2 are SGHDN and FVKESK. The CDR3 sequence is 18 residues long. The DNA for the CDR3 is TGTGCCAGCAGCCACCGAACGGGGACTAGCGGGAGCGGAAATGAGCAGTTCTTC. Its translation is CASSHRTGTSGSGNEQFF. Drawing the rest from reference TRBV14 and TRBJ2-1, the complete variable domain is EAGVTQFPSHSVIEKGQTVTLRCDPISGHDNLYWYRRVMGKEIKFLLHFVKESKQDESGMPNNRFLAERTGGTYSTLKVQPAELEDSGVYFCASSHRTGTSGSGNEQFFGPGTRLTVL.

This rearrangement joins TRBV6-6 to TRBJ1-2; TRBD1 agrees at 11 bases. Germline V gene sequence: CDR1 MNHNY, CDR2 SVGAGI (reference sequence). The CDR3 loop spans 16 amino acids. The J segment lost 0 bases and the V segment lost 2 bases, leaving 2 bases of the junction unmatched. CDR3 sequence (DNA): TGTGCCAGCAGTTACGGGACAGGGGGTTCTAACTATGGCTACACCTTC. This codes for CASSYGTGGSNYGYTF.

The V gene is TRBV25-1, the J gene TRBJ1-1, with TRBD1 as a possible D gene (5 bases). Germline V CDR1 and CDR2: MGHDK, SYGVNS. Trimming cost V 4 bases and J 4 bases, with 13 bases left between them. The CDR3 is 14 residues long. The CDR3 bases are TGTGCCAGCAGTGGGGGACGTTCGGGCACTGAAGCTTTCTTT. Its translation is CASSGGRSGTEAFF. Full variable domain (outside the CDR3, taken from reference TRBV25-1 and TRBJ1-1): EADIYQTPRYLVIGTGKKITLECSQTMGHDKMYWYQQDPGMELHLIHYSYGVNSTEKGDLSSESTVSRIRTEHFPLTLESARPSHTSQYLCASSGGRSGTEAFFGQGTRLTVV.

The rearrangement joins TRBV6-1 to TRBJ2-4; 8 bases fit TRBD2. The CDR3 runs 15 residues. The J segment lost 6 bases and the V segment lost 3 bases, leaving 7 bases of the junction unmatched. Germline V CDR1 and CDR2: MNHNS, SASEGT. DNA of the CDR3: TGTGCCAGCAGTGAGGCGACCGGGACTAGAAACATTCAGTACTTC. This encodes CASSEATGTRNIQYF.

The chain couples TRBV6-5 to TRBJ2-7; D unclear. Per the germline V gene, CDR1 is MNHEY and CDR2 is SVGAGI. V was pared by 4 bases and J by 3 bases, with 19 bases between. There are 16 residues in the CDR3. The CDR3 coding sequence is TGTGCCAGCAGTTCCATGAGCGCCAACCTTCACTACGAGCAGTACTTC. Its protein product is CASSSMSANLHYEQYF.

The V and J genes are TRBV5-5 and TRBJ1-2; the D gene is possibly TRBD1 (5 bases). The germline gives CDR1 SGHKS, CDR2 YYEKEE (reference sequence). Trimming took off 4 bases at V and 2 bases at J, with 15 bases between the two ends. CDR3 size: 15 residues. The CDR3 loop reads CASSPRAGLNYGYTF. CDR3 in DNA: TGTGCCAGCAGCCCCCGAGCAGGGCTGAACTATGGCTACACCTTC.

The genes are TRBV10-3 and TRBJ1-5, with 11 positions matching TRBD1. Germline V lookup: CDR1 ENHRY, CDR2 SYGVKD. The CDR3 runs to 16 residues. With 2 bases clipped from V and 6 bases from J, the junction kept 6 bases outside the gene matches. In DNA, the CDR3 is TGTGCCATCAGTGAGAGAGGACAGGGGGCCGGTCAGCCCCAGCATTTT. Translating gives CAISERGQGAGQPQHF.

V and J are TRBV18 and TRBJ2-2, with 9 bases matching TRBD1. The germline V gene has CDR1 KGHSH and CDR2 LQKENI. Trimming removed 4 bases from V and 3 bases from J; junction bases left unmatched: 6. CDR3 length equals 16 residues. The CDR3 DNA is TGTGCCAGCTCACTTAACAGGGGGCGAGACACCGGGGAGCTGTTTTTT. Translating it yields CASSLNRGRDTGELFF.

The chain employs TRBV28 and TRBJ1-1; a possible D gene is TRBD1 (5 bases). The CDR3 covers 12 residues. Trimming took 2 bases from V and 4 from J, leaving 5 bases between them. Germline CDR1 MDHEN, CDR2 SYDVKM. CDR3 sequence: CASSLRGTEAFF. CDR3 nucleotide sequence: TGTGCCAGCAGTTTAAGGGGCACTGAAGCTTTCTTT.

This clone was seen once. This chain connects TRBV21-1 to TRBJ1-5. TRBV21-1 is deemed a pseudogene. This CDR3 region has 14 residues. The CDR3 DNA is TGTGCCAGCAGCCCCCCCCTTAGCAATCAGCCCCAGCATTTT. Its translation: CASSPPLSNQPQHF.

The rearrangement joins TRBV30 to TRBJ1-5; the match to TRBD1 covers 7 bases. Germline V gene sequence: CDR1 GTSNPN, CDR2 SVGIG (reference sequence). V trimming: 2 bases; J trimming: 5 bases; junction bases outside the gene matches: 12. The CDR3 contains 16 residues. The CDR3 protein is CAWSPLGQGDHQPQHF. CDR3 in DNA: TGTGCCTGGAGTCCTCTCGGGCAGGGGGACCATCAGCCCCAGCATTTT.

The genes are TRBV9 and TRBJ2-7, with 8 bases that match TRBD1. Unmatched junction bases numbered 5, after V lost 4 bases and J lost 2 bases. Per the germline V gene, CDR1 is SGDLS and CDR2 is YYNGEE. The CDR3 length is 14 residues. CDR3 amino acids: CASSTRTGTYEQYV. The CDR3, as DNA: TGTGCCAGCAGCACCAGGACAGGGACCTACGAGCAGTACGTC.

The V and J genes are TRBV2 and TRBJ2-7; TRBD1 matches at 10 bases. This CDR3 is 14 amino acids long. The V and J ends lost 8 bases and 6 bases, in that order; junction bases with no gene match: 10. Germline V gene sequence: CDR1 SNHLY, CDR2 FYNNEI. Here the CDR3 reads CASGGTGVVSEQYF. The DNA of the CDR3 is TGTGCCAGCGGGGGGACAGGGGTTGTCTCCGAGCAGTACTTC.